The 8 T cell receptor beta chains presented below share a single source sample, sequenced in a study of beta chain features in type 1 diabetes. Since all of the isolated RNA was reverse transcribed, expressed TCRB transcripts were what got sequenced. The repertoire was sequenced with immunoSEQ multiplex PCR; TCRdb's copy has only in-frame clones and lacks some. The repertoire includes about 240,000 clones, approximately 13% of them detected once, and approximately 0.021% sits in the top ten. Whole-study results and caveats: Across all four CD4+ subsets, people with type 1 diabetes showed modestly shorter TCRB CDR3s.

The antigens for these receptors are not known. What was sequenced was naive CD4+ T cells from blood. The receptors here all came from a man aged 25-45 years with type 1 diabetes.

The CDR3 spells CASSQSGQGNTDTQYF. CDR3 coding DNA: TGTGCCAGCAGCCAATCGGGACAGGGTAACACAGATACGCAGTATTTT. The rearrangement joins TRBV11-2 to TRBJ2-3, with 9 bases identical to TRBD1. V lost 5 bases to trimming and J lost 2 bases; unmatched junction nucleotides: 8. CDR1 and CDR2 from the germline V gene are SGHAT and FQNNGV. CDR3 size: 16 residues.

This clone was found a few times. This CDR3 is CASSLSRSGTSTYF. The DNA of the CDR3 is TGTGCCAGCAGTTTATCTCGGTCTGGGACTAGTACGTATTTT. The rearrangement uses TRBV27 and TRBJ2-3, with 8 bases fitting TRBD2. With 0 bases clipped from V and 14 bases from J, the junction kept 10 bases outside the gene matches. Germline CDR1 is MNHEY and CDR2 is SMNVEV (reference sequence). This CDR3 contains 14 residues.

This clone was seen only a few times. In DNA, the CDR3 is TGTGCCTGGAGTGTAGCTAGGGGAGGAGAGCAGTACTTC. This gives the protein CAWSVARGGEQYF. The chain uses TRBV30 and TRBJ2-7, with D maybe TRBD2 (6 bases). Germline V gene lookup returns CDR1 GTSNPN and CDR2 SVGIG (reference sequence). The CDR3 runs to 13 residues. V was clipped by 0 bases and J by 7 bases, with 13 bases between them.

The chain uses TRBV10-3 and TRBJ2-2; the D gene is possibly TRBD2 (5 bases). The CDR3 spans 16 residues. Germline-derived CDR1 and CDR2 are ENHRY and SYGVKD. V lost 0 bases, J lost 5 bases, and 13 bases lay in between. CDR3 sequence (DNA): TGTGCCATCAGTGAGTCGAGGTGGGAGCGTACCGGGGAGCTGTTTTTT. The encoded protein is CAISESRWERTGELFF.

This chain links TRBV18 with TRBJ1-5; TRBD1 might be the D (5 bases). Trimming took 2 bases from V and 2 from J, leaving 10 bases between them. CDR1 and CDR2 (germline): KGHSH, LQKENI. There are 15 residues in the CDR3. CDR3 sequence (DNA): TGTGCCAGCTCACCAAGGGAAGGGGGCAATCAGCCCCAGCATTTT. Amino acid sequence: CASSPREGGNQPQHF.

This chain joins TRBV5-8 and TRBJ2-2; 12 nucleotides match TRBD2. This CDR3 comprises 14 residues. The germline V gene has CDR1 SGHTS and CDR2 YDEGEE. The V gene end was trimmed by 5 bases and the J gene end by 7 bases; junction bases not matched to a gene: 3. Written as DNA, the CDR3 is TGTGCCAGCAGACTAGCGGGAGGAATCGGGGAGCTGTTTTTT. Encoded protein: CASRLAGGIGELFF.

This clone was detected a few times. The chain recombines TRBV25-1 with TRBJ1-4; TRBD1 agrees at 7 bases. The V and J ends lost 4 bases and 5 bases, in that order; junction bases with no gene match: 7. The CDR3 loop spans 15 amino acids. Germline V CDR1 and CDR2: MGHDK, SYGVNS. The CDR3 region has the DNA TGTGCCAGCAGTGTCCCGGGACAGCTAAATGAAAAACTGTTTTTT. This codes for CASSVPGQLNEKLFF.

This rearrangement joins TRBV10-2 to TRBJ2-1; TRBD2 is a possible D gene (6 bases). From germline, CDR1 is WSHSY and CDR2 SAAADI. V shed 2 bases and J shed 9 bases, with 14 bases lying between them. CDR3 length: 14 residues. This CDR3 reads CASSELLGRPEQFF. CDR3 DNA sequence: TGCGCCAGCAGTGAGCTTTTAGGGAGGCCTGAGCAGTTCTTC.